What follows are 16 T cell receptor beta chains derived from one specimen sequenced in a study of blood T cell repertoires in COVID-19. Method: immunoSEQ multiplex PCR; TCRdb's copy keeps in-frame clones and lacks some. The sample has about 200,000 clones; 88% are singletons. Input material: peripheral blood. Receptors originate from a man in his forties with active or convalescent COVID-19.

The chain joins TRBV4-1 to TRBJ2-7, with D perhaps matching TRBD2 (5 bases). Trimming shortened V by 4 bases and J by 4 bases, and 20 bases separated the two germline ends. Germline-derived CDR1 and CDR2 are MGHRA and YSYEKL. The CDR3 extends over 16 amino acids. In nucleotides, the CDR3 is TGCGCCAGCAGCCGAACCGGAGGTAGCGACCCTTACGAGCAGTACTTC. This translates into CASSRTGGSDPYEQYF.

V usage is TRBV7-9 and J usage is TRBJ1-2, with D unclear. Trimming removed 4 bases at V and 7 bases at J, with 16 bases between. CDR1 and CDR2 from the germline V gene are SEHNR and FQNEAQ (reference sequence). The CDR3 runs 14 residues. The chain's CDR3 is CASSSPTGAFGYTF. The CDR3 region has the DNA TGTGCCAGCAGCTCACCGACGGGTGCGTTTGGCTACACCTTC.

The rearrangement links TRBV5-1 to TRBJ2-4, with 11 bases fitting TRBD1. Germline V gene lookup returns CDR1 SGHRS and CDR2 YFSETQ. The CDR3 is 16 amino acids. J was trimmed by 3 bases and V by 0 bases; bases with no gene match: 2. CDR3 sequence reads: CASSLEGQGVKNIQYF. In DNA form, the CDR3 reads TGCGCCAGCAGCTTGGAGGGACAGGGGGTCAAAAACATTCAGTACTTC.

This chain uses TRBV3-1 (or the pseudogene TRBV3-2) with TRBJ2-7, with 8 bases lining up with TRBD1. This CDR3 contains 14 residues. Germline CDR1 and CDR2: LGHDT and YNNKEL (reference sequence). With V trimmed by 5 bases and J by 2 bases, 5 bases remained unmatched. The chain's CDR3 is CASSDAGQAYEQYF. The DNA for the CDR3 is TGTGCCAGCAGCGACGCGGGACAGGCCTACGAGCAGTACTTC.

The genes are TRBV27 and TRBJ1-5, with 10 nucleotides matching TRBD1. With V trimmed by 2 bases and J by 4 bases, 8 bases remained unmatched. The germline V gene encodes CDR1 MNHEY and CDR2 SMNVEV (reference sequence). The CDR3 runs to 17 residues. CDR3 sequence (DNA): TGTGCCAGCAGTTTAGAAGCTCGGACAGGGGGGAATCAGCCCCAGCATTTT. It yields the protein CASSLEARTGGNQPQHF.

The CDR3 region is CATTGGTNEKLFF. For the CDR3, the DNA is TGTGCCACCACAGGGGGTACTAATGAAAAACTGTTTTTT. The chain links TRBV10-3 to TRBJ1-4; TRBD1 agrees at 8 bases. CDR3 length: 13 amino acids. The germline V gene encodes CDR1 ENHRY and CDR2 SYGVKD. V shed 10 bases and J 2 bases; nucleotides not matched to a gene: 3.

The chain uses TRBV12-5 and TRBJ2-7, with TRBD2 matching 7 bases. CDR3 size: 17 residues. Germline loops: CDR1 LGHNT, CDR2 FRNRAP. The ends lost 4 bases at V and 3 bases at J; junction bases unmatched: 15. The CDR3 loop is CASGWVMGTGTNYEQYF. CDR3 sequence (DNA): TGTGCTAGTGGTTGGGTGATGGGGACGGGGACTAACTACGAGCAGTACTTC.

This clone was recorded a few times. In DNA, the CDR3 is TGTGCCAGCAGCGGGACCATGAGGGGGAGCACTGAAGCTTTCTTT. This encodes CASSGTMRGSTEAFF. The chain combines TRBV25-1 with TRBJ1-1; maybe TRBD1 (6 bases). V was pared by 6 bases and J by 4 bases, with 18 bases between. This CDR3 contains 15 residues. Germline CDR1 is MGHDK and CDR2 is SYGVNS.

In this sample, this clone turned up a few times. V and J are TRBV2 and TRBJ2-3; 7 bases agree with TRBD2. Germline CDR1 and CDR2: SNHLY and FYNNEI. V was pared by 2 bases and J by 4 bases, with 12 bases of the junction left unmatched. The CDR3 spans 17 residues. CDR3 sequence (DNA): TGTGCCAGCAGTGAAAGGGTAGCGGGCATGGGGGCAGATACGCAGTATTTT. Encoded protein: CASSERVAGMGADTQYF.

V and J are TRBV7-6 and TRBJ1-6, with TRBD1 matching over 9 bases. The CDR3 totals 17 residues. Germline CDR1 is SGHVS and CDR2 is FNYEAQ. V was pared by 5 bases and J by 10 bases, with 15 bases of the junction left unmatched. The CDR3 bases are TGTGCCAGCAGCCAAAAAACCGGGACAGGGTCGATCTCACCCCTCCACTTT. It encodes CASSQKTGTGSISPLHF.

The rearrangement joins TRBV5-1 to TRBJ2-7, with D unresolved. The V end lost 2 bases, the J end lost 6 bases, and 12 bases lay between the germline ends. Germline CDR1 SGHRS, CDR2 YFSETQ. The CDR3 length is 13 residues. CDR3 coding DNA: TGCGCCAGCAGCTTTGCGGAGTCCGGCGAGCAGTACTTC. It specifies CASSFAESGEQYF.

The gene calls are TRBV2 and TRBJ1-1, with 8 bases fitting TRBD1. The CDR3 is made up of 19 amino acids. Trimming took 10 bases from V and 2 from J; bases not matched to a gene: 24. Germline V gene lookup returns CDR1 SNHLY and CDR2 FYNNEI. DNA for the CDR3: TGTGCCATCAACTCAGCCCGGACAGGGAAAATTACGGGAAACACTGAAGCTTTCTTT. It is translated as CAINSARTGKITGNTEAFF.

The rearrangement joins TRBV27 to TRBJ2-3, with D unclear. CDR1 and CDR2 (germline): MNHEY, SMNVEV (reference sequence). V shed 4 bases and J shed 0 bases, with 8 bases lying between them. This CDR3 is 14 amino acids long. CDR3 amino acids: CASSSLTSTDTQYF. The CDR3, as DNA: TGTGCCAGCAGTTCCTTAACTAGCACAGATACGCAGTATTTT.

This clone has only one observation. V gene TRBV11-1 combines with J gene TRBJ2-7; D may be TRBD1 (6 bases). V was cut by 1 base and J by 2 bases, with 12 bases left in between. The CDR3 loop spans 15 amino acids. The V gene's germline CDR1 is SGHAT and CDR2 FQDESV (reference sequence). The CDR3 nucleotides read TGTGCCAGCAGCTTAGAATTGGCAGGGGCCTACGAGCAGTACTTC. It encodes CASSLELAGAYEQYF.

V gene TRBV21-1 combines with J gene TRBJ2-5; the table's D gene call, TRBD2, was not cross checked with the DNA. TRBV21-1 counts as a pseudogene. The CDR3 runs to 18 residues. CDR3 sequence: CASSNRLAGGPKKETQYF. The CDR3, as DNA: TGTGCCAGCAGCAATAGACTAGCGGGGGGCCCTAAGAAAGAGACCCAGTACTTC.

The chain couples TRBV5-1 to TRBJ1-1; D perhaps matches TRBD1 (5 bases). The ends were cut back, 0 bases at V and 6 bases at J, with 15 bases in the middle. Germline loops: CDR1 SGHRS, CDR2 YFSETQ. The CDR3 loop spans 15 amino acids. This chain's CDR3 is CASSLEVGGFAEAFF. The DNA for the CDR3 is TGCGCCAGCAGCTTGGAAGTCGGGGGTTTCGCTGAAGCTTTCTTT.